The 16 T cell receptor beta chains reported below all come from one sample, sequenced in a study of neurological immune-mediated disorders. TCRdb called the 5' RACE reads again in MiXCR, with one record for every CDR3 protein. Of tens of thousands of distinct CDR3 sequences listed, less than 5.5% are singletons. Specimen: PBMCs. The receptors originated from a man aged 30 to 39 with multiple sclerosis.

On this clonotype: Just one base apart from a much larger clone, this may be a read error. The V gene is TRBV10-3, the J gene TRBJ2-7; 9 bases are a match to TRBD1. V dropped 8 bases and J dropped 1; count of bases not matched to a gene: 6. CDR3 length equals 14 residues. Per germline, CDR1 ENHRY and CDR2 SYGVKD. CDR3 sequence: CAIGPGQGSYEQYF. Written as DNA, the CDR3 is TGTGCCATCGGTCCGGGACAGGGTTCCTACGAGCAGTACTTC.

This clonotype was detected only a few times. The chain joins TRBV12-3 or TRBV12-4 to TRBJ2-5; TRBD2 matches 9 bases. The V gene end was trimmed by 4 bases and the J gene end by 2 bases; junction bases not matched to a gene: 5. The CDR3 contains 15 residues. CDR3 protein: CASSSSSGIQETQYF. CDR3 bases: TGTGCCAGCAGTTCCTCTAGCGGGATACAAGAGACCCAGTACTTC.

This clonotype has a count of ten or more. V is TRBV15 and J is TRBJ2-3; 13 bases fit TRBD2. In germline, CDR1 is LNHNV, CDR2 YYDKDF (reference sequence). CDR3 length: 17 residues. Trimming at V came to 4 bases and at J to 0 bases, leaving 4 bases not matched to a gene. CDR3 loop: CATSTGLAGASTDTQYF. CDR3 in DNA: TGTGCCACCAGCACCGGACTAGCGGGGGCCAGCACAGATACGCAGTATTTT.

This clonotype was seen repeatedly, ten times or more. The chain carries TRBV5-1 and TRBJ1-2, with D possibly TRBD1 on 6 matching bases. CDR3 length: 15 amino acids. Per the germline V gene, CDR1 is SGHRS and CDR2 is YFSETQ. Trimming left V 0 bases short and J 4 bases short, with 13 bases between. Written as DNA, the CDR3 is TGCGCCAGCAGCTTGGTTCCGGGGGCGGGCTATGGCTACACCTTC. This codes for CASSLVPGAGYGYTF.

This clonotype was seen ten or more times. J is TRBJ2-7 and V is TRBV5-1; TRBD1 agrees at 7 bases. This CDR3 spans 16 amino acids. CDR1 and CDR2 (germline): SGHRS, YFSETQ. Unmatched junction bases numbered 15, after V lost 3 bases and J lost 6 bases. CDR3 bases: TGCGCCAGCAGCTCAACTGACAGGGTAATATCTGGCGAGCAGTACTTC. Its protein is CASSSTDRVISGEQYF.

Many counts were recorded for this clonotype. The chain employs TRBV12-3 or TRBV12-4 and TRBJ1-2; no reliable D call. The CDR3 length is 16 residues. V lost 4 bases to trimming and J lost 2 bases, with 17 bases between them. The chain's CDR3 is CASSSYEDGGNYGYTF. Written as DNA, the CDR3 is TGTGCCAGCAGTTCTTACGAGGACGGAGGGAACTATGGCTACACCTTC.

This clonotype occurred many times. The genes are TRBV6-4 and TRBJ2-7; tentatively, D is TRBD1 (6 bases). CDR1 MRHNA and CDR2 SNTAGT come from the germline V gene. This CDR3 contains 13 residues. Trimming left V 6 bases short and J 1 base short, with 10 bases between. The CDR3 here is CASSPGHSYEQYV. The DNA for the CDR3 is TGTGCCAGCAGCCCGGGACATTCCTACGAGCAGTACGTC.

J is TRBJ1-1 and V is TRBV7-9, with no clear D. The CDR3 is made up of 13 amino acids. Germline V gene data show CDR1 as SEHNR and CDR2 as FQNEAQ (reference sequence). Trimming left V 5 bases short and J 11 bases short, with 18 bases between. This CDR3 reads CASSPEQRIGAFF. In nucleotides, the CDR3 is TGTGCCAGCAGCCCCGAGCAGCGGATCGGCGCTTTCTTT.

This clonotype has ten or more counts. The rearrangement links TRBV7-3 to TRBJ2-1; D possibly matches TRBD1 or TRBD2 (5 bases each). The CDR3 covers 12 residues. Germline CDR1 SGHTA, CDR2 FQGTGA. Trimming cost V 5 bases and J 9 bases, with 11 bases left between them. This chain's CDR3 is CASSRGQGEQFF. CDR3 nucleotide sequence: TGTGCCAGCAGCAGAGGGCAGGGTGAGCAGTTCTTC.

This clonotype occurred a few times. V and J are TRBV7-3 and TRBJ2-1, with unresolved D. The CDR3 contains 16 residues. The germline CDR1 and CDR2 sequences are SGHTA and FQGTGA. Trimming shortened V by 4 bases and J by 2 bases, and 15 bases separated the two germline ends. CDR3 amino acids: CASSSRAPSPYNEQFF. The CDR3 DNA reads TGTGCCAGCAGCTCCCGCGCCCCAAGCCCCTACAATGAGCAGTTCTTC.

The chain combines TRBV18 with TRBJ2-4; possible D gene TRBD2, 6 bases. The germline gives CDR1 KGHSH, CDR2 LQKENI. CDR3 length: 16 amino acids. Trimming took off 2 bases at V and 7 bases at J, with 18 bases between the two ends. CDR3: CASSPVVSGSGNIQYF. The CDR3 nucleotides are TGTGCCAGCTCACCAGTGGTTTCAGGGAGCGGGAACATTCAGTACTTC. Full variable domain (remainder filled in from reference TRBV18 and TRBJ2-4): NAGVMQNPRHLVRRRGQEARLRCSPMKGHSHVYWYRQLPEEGLKFMVYLQKENIIDESGMPKERFSAEFPKEGPSILRIQQVVRGDSAAYFCASSPVVSGSGNIQYFGAGTRLSVL.

Ten or more counts support this clonotype. The rearrangement uses TRBV4-2 and TRBJ1-5, with D uncertain. This CDR3 contains 15 residues. Looked up from germline, CDR1 is LGHNA and CDR2 is YNFKEQ. With 0 bases removed from V and 9 bases from J, the gap between germline ends came to 15 bases. CDR3 DNA: TGTGCCAGCAGCCAAGATCAAACAGTTCAATGGCCCCAGCATTTT. It codes for CASSQDQTVQWPQHF.

There are many counts of this clonotype. The chain carries TRBV6-6 and TRBJ2-5; weak D call: TRBD2 (6 bases). This CDR3 has 12 residues. Trimming cost V 7 bases and J 4 bases, with 10 bases left between them. Germline V gives CDR1 MNHNY, CDR2 SVGAGI (reference sequence). CDR3 bases: TGTGCCAGCACCCTCGGGGGAGAGACCCAGTACTTC. This sequence encodes CASTLGGETQYF.

This clonotype was found many times. CDR3 sequence (DNA): TGCGCCAGCAGCTCCGGGACAGGGACAGATACGCAGTATTTT. This encodes CASSSGTGTDTQYF. The chain combines TRBV5-1 with TRBJ2-3, with 9 bases aligning to TRBD1. J lost 3 bases, V lost 3 bases, and 2 bases had no gene match. Germline assignment: CDR1 SGHRS and CDR2 YFSETQ. The CDR3 has 14 residues.

This clonotype was recorded a few times. The chain recombines TRBV7-6 with TRBJ2-5, with unresolved D. In germline, CDR1 is SGHVS, CDR2 FNYEAQ. This CDR3 has 15 residues. V lost 0 bases to trimming and J lost 2 bases, with 10 bases between them. The CDR3 loop reads CASSLASGKQETQYF. CDR3 bases: TGTGCCAGCAGCTTAGCTTCTGGGAAACAAGAGACCCAGTACTTC.

This clonotype has a count of ten or more. This chain joins TRBV15 and TRBJ2-7, with 7 bases identical to TRBD1. CDR3 length equals 13 residues. Unmatched junction bases numbered 1, after V lost 5 bases and J lost 0 bases. CDR1 and CDR2 (germline): LNHNV, YYDKDF (reference sequence). The CDR3 DNA is TGTGCCACCAGCCGGGACAGCTCCTACGAGCAGTACTTC. Its protein product is CATSRDSSYEQYF.